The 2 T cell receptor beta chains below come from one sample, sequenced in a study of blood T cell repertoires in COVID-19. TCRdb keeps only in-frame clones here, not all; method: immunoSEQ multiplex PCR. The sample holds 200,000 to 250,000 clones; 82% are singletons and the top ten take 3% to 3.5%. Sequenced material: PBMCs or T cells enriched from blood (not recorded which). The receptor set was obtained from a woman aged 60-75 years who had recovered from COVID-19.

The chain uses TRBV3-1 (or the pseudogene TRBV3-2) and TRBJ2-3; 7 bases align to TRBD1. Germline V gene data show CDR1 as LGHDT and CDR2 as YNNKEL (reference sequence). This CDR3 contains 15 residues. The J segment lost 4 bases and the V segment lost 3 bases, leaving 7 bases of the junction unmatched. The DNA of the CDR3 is TGTGCCAGCAGCCAGCGACAGGGAACCCCAGATACGCAGTATTTT. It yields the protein CASSQRQGTPDTQYF.

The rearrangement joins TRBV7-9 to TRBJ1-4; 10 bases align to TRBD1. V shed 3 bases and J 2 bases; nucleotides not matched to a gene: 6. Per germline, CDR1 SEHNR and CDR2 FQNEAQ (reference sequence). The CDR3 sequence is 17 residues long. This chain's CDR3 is CASSFGDRGMTNEKLFF. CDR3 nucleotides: TGTGCCAGCAGCTTCGGGGACAGGGGTATGACTAATGAAAAACTGTTTTTT.